This TCR beta chain was retrieved from a study of beta chain features in type 1 diabetes. Overall study: The number of sorted cells examined across all samples was under 130,000,000.

Isolated RNA was reverse transcribed in full, so expressed TCRB transcripts were sequenced. The table came from immunoSEQ multiplex PCR; TCRdb's copy has only in-frame clones and leaves some out. Of about 140,000 clones in the sample, 6.5% to 8.5% were seen once. The CDR3 has 16 amino acids. Per germline, CDR1 SGDLS and CDR2 YYNGEE. J lost 5 bases, V lost 0 bases, and 4 bases had no gene match. Study-level results: For Type 1 diabetes patients, all four CD4+ subsets carried TCRB CDR3s that were moderately but significantly shorter. Cells that show high TCR expression could be over-represented by cDNA sequencing.

Sorted cells reached over 95% purity in every population. Details on this clone: Its antigen is not known.

The genes are TRBV9 and TRBJ2-3; 12 nucleotides align to TRBD2. The receptor was isolated from a woman in her twenties or thirties in good health. Sequences were obtained from central memory CD4+ T cells from blood. CDR3 in DNA: TGTGCCAGCAGCGTAGGACTAGCGGGAGCCCAAGATACGCAGTATTTT. This codes for CASSVGLAGAQDTQYF.